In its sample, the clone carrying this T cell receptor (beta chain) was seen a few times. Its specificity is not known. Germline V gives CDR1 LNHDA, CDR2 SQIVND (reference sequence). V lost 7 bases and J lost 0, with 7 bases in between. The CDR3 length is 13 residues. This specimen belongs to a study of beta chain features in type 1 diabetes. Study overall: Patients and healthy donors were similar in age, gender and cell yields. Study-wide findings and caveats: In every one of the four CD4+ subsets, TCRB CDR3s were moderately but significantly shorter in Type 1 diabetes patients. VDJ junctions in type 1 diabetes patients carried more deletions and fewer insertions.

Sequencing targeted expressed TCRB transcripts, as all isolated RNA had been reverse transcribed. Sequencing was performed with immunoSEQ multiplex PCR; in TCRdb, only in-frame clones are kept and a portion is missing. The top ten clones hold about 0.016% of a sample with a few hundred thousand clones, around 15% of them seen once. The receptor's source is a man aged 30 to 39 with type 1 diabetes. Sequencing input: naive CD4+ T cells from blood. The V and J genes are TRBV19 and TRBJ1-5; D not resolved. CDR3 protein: CASNRFSNQPQHF. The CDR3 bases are TGTGCCAGTAACCGGTTTAGCAATCAGCCCCAGCATTTT.